Shown below are 26 T cell receptor beta chains from a single sample sequenced in a study of shared clonotypes between healthy human individuals (dated by TCRdb to about 2020). Libraries were constructed by the immunoSEQ multiplex PCR assay. In TCRdb, the immuneACCESS table is reduced to in-frame sequences with V and J assigned. These tables do not hold every clone; where another copy was compared, an unresolved V gene accounts for under half, and the others remain unexplained. In this sample the table shows roughly 2 million clones, approximately 94% of which occur a single time. 0.9% to 1.4% of the sample is taken by the ten largest. For the CD8 naive samples, CD45RO-negative cells were positively selected for CCR7, yielding a CD45RA+CCR7+ population from which TemRA cells were excluded. Sequencing used naive CD8+ T cells sorted from blood. Interpreted using the paper, the cell subset or site label stands for: CD45RA+CCR7+. These receptors came from a man between 18 and 35 years old in good health.

In nucleotides, the CDR3 is TGTGCCAGCAAGTCACAGGGTAATGGGGCTGAAGCTTTCTTT. It specifies CASKSQGNGAEAFF. The chain has TRBV27 and TRBJ1-1, with D perhaps matching TRBD1 (6 bases). This CDR3 contains 14 residues. V lost 7 bases and J 6 bases, leaving 18 bases between the germline ends. Per germline, CDR1 MNHEY and CDR2 SMNVEV (reference sequence).

The chain is built from TRBV7-6 and TRBJ2-5, with D possibly called TRBD1 or TRBD2 (5 bases each). The CDR3 is 14 residues long. V lost 3 bases to trimming and J lost 3 bases, with 11 bases between them. Per germline, CDR1 SGHVS and CDR2 FNYEAQ. In DNA, the CDR3 is TGTGCCAGCAGCTTTATGGGGCGGGAAGAGACCCAGTACTTC. Translating it yields CASSFMGREETQYF.

The rearrangement uses TRBV7-9 and TRBJ2-2; D gene ambiguous. Trimming removed 5 bases at V and 3 bases at J, with 13 bases between. The CDR3 contains 15 residues. CDR1 is SEHNR and CDR2 is FQNEAQ in the germline V gene (reference sequence). The CDR3 reads CASSDRTEYTGELFF. The CDR3 nucleotides are TGTGCCAGCAGCGATCGGACGGAGTACACCGGGGAGCTGTTTTTT.

V is TRBV28 and J is TRBJ1-6; 7 nucleotides agree with TRBD1. With V trimmed by 4 bases and J by 0 bases, 3 bases remained unmatched. This CDR3 has 16 residues. Germline CDR1 is MDHEN and CDR2 is SYDVKM. CDR3 DNA: TGTGCCAGCAGTTCCGACAGGGACTCCTATAATTCACCCCTCCACTTT. Its translation: CASSSDRDSYNSPLHF.

This chain joins TRBV27 and TRBJ2-1; tentatively, D is TRBD2 (6 bases). Per germline, CDR1 MNHEY and CDR2 SMNVEV (reference sequence). This CDR3 comprises 14 residues. Trimming took 6 bases from V and 9 from J, leaving 18 bases between them. CDR3: CASSVGSPAGEQFF. CDR3 sequence (DNA): TGTGCCAGCAGCGTCGGGAGTCCCGCCGGTGAGCAGTTCTTC.

J is TRBJ2-1 and V is TRBV29-1; 8 nucleotides align to TRBD1. In germline, CDR1 is SQVTM, CDR2 ANQGSEA. CDR3 size: 13 residues. Trimming at V came to 7 bases and at J to 1 base, leaving 3 bases not matched to a gene. The CDR3 sequence is CSAHRGSYNEQFF. Here the CDR3 DNA reads TGCAGCGCTCACAGGGGGTCCTACAATGAGCAGTTCTTC.

About this clone: Within the sample, other DNA sequences also encode this same CDR3. This chain uses TRBV7-9 with TRBJ2-7; D possibly corresponds to TRBD1 (6 bases). Germline V CDR1 and CDR2: SEHNR, FQNEAQ (reference sequence). V lost 5 bases and J lost 0, with 14 bases in between. This CDR3 contains 15 residues. The CDR3 DNA sequence: TGTGCCAGCAGCCCAGGACAGCTGAGCTCCTACGAGCAGTACTTC. This sequence encodes CASSPGQLSSYEQYF.

The rearrangement links TRBV30 to TRBJ1-1, with D perhaps TRBD1 (6 bases). V lost 2 bases and J 8 bases, leaving 9 bases between the germline ends. There are 11 residues in the CDR3. Germline-derived CDR1 and CDR2 are GTSNPN and SVGIG (reference sequence). The CDR3 region has the DNA TGTGCCTGGAGTCAGGGGTTGGAAGCTTTCTTT. Residues: CAWSQGLEAFF.

The chain recombines TRBV6-5 with TRBJ2-1; TRBD2 agrees at 9 bases. Germline CDR1 and CDR2: MNHEY and SVGAGI. Germline trimming cut 4 bases from V and 9 bases from J; bases unmatched to any gene: 10. This CDR3 has 15 residues. The CDR3 spells CASSLAGEGPGEQFF. CDR3 nucleotide sequence: TGTGCCAGCAGTTTAGCGGGAGAGGGCCCCGGTGAGCAGTTCTTC.

The chain combines TRBV6-5 with TRBJ2-2; tentative D call: TRBD2 (6 bases). CDR3 length: 15 residues. V was cut by 2 bases and J by 8 bases, with 15 bases left in between. CDR1 MNHEY and CDR2 SVGAGI come from the germline V gene. The CDR3 region is CASSYQTSSLGELFF. CDR3 DNA sequence: TGTGCCAGCAGTTACCAAACTAGCTCCCTGGGGGAGCTGTTTTTT.

The chain couples TRBV5-6 to TRBJ2-7; the match to TRBD2 covers 8 bases. The CDR3 length is 14 residues. Germline lookup yields CDR1 SGHDT and CDR2 YYEEEE. The J segment lost 5 bases and the V segment lost 7 bases, leaving 11 bases of the junction unmatched. CDR3 region: CASLPGGYRHEQYF. The CDR3 nucleotides read TGTGCCAGCCTCCCGGGGGGGTACCGCCACGAGCAGTACTTC.

A remark on this clone: Other nucleotide sequences from this sample produce the same CDR3. This sequence joins TRBV2 and TRBJ2-7; the match to TRBD2 covers 8 bases. Germline CDR1 is SNHLY and CDR2 is FYNNEI. V shed 6 bases, J shed 3 bases, and the junction held 4 bases outside the gene matches. The length of the CDR3 is 13 residues. In DNA, the CDR3 is TGTGCCAGCAGAGTAGCGGGGCTCTACGAGCAGTACTTC. This gives the protein CASRVAGLYEQYF.

In the case of this clone: Different DNA sequences within this sample yield the same CDR3. The chain links TRBV19 to TRBJ2-2; D call uncertain. V was clipped by 2 bases and J by 4 bases, with 5 bases between them. The CDR3 runs to 13 residues. Germline CDR1 and CDR2: LNHDA and SQIVND (reference sequence). In nucleotides, the CDR3 is TGTGCCAGTAGTATAACCCTCACCGGGGAGCTGTTTTTT. It specifies CASSITLTGELFF.

The chain joins TRBV9 to TRBJ2-7; 16 nucleotides agree with TRBD2. The CDR3 extends over 18 amino acids. The germline V gene has CDR1 SGDLS and CDR2 YYNGEE. Trimming took 4 bases from V and 0 from J; bases not matched to a gene: 7. Here the CDR3 DNA reads TGTGCCAGCAGCCCCTGGGGACTAGCGGGAGGGGCCTCCTACGAGCAGTACTTC. As protein: CASSPWGLAGGASYEQYF.

The rearrangement uses TRBV6-1 and TRBJ2-3, with a possible D match to TRBD2 (6 bases). The CDR3 length is 15 residues. Looked up from germline, CDR1 is MNHNS and CDR2 is SASEGT. The V end was cut by 5 bases, the J end by 2 bases, with 14 bases between. CDR3 amino acids: CASSRLVSYTDTQYF. The CDR3 nucleotides read TGTGCCAGCAGTCGACTAGTTTCGTACACAGATACGCAGTATTTT.

V gene TRBV5-4 combines with J gene TRBJ2-1; a weak D match, TRBD2 (5 bases). V was clipped by 3 bases and J by 0 bases, with 10 bases between them. Germline assignment: CDR1 SGHNT and CDR2 YYREEE (reference sequence). This CDR3 has 15 amino acids. In DNA form, the CDR3 reads TGTGCCAGCAGCTCGCCCGGGATCTCCTACAATGAGCAGTTCTTC. Its translation is CASSSPGISYNEQFF. Full variable domain (outside the CDR3, taken from reference TRBV5-4 and TRBJ2-1): ETGVTQSPTHLIKTRGQQVTLRCSSQSGHNTVSWYQQALGQGPQFIFQYYREEENGRGNFPPRFSGLQFPNYSSELNVNALELDDSALYLCASSSPGISYNEQFFGPGTRLTVL.

The chain joins TRBV28 to TRBJ1-4; a possible D gene is TRBD1 (5 bases). The CDR3 has 16 residues. Trimming left V 5 bases short and J 6 bases short, with 19 bases between. Per the germline V gene, CDR1 is MDHEN and CDR2 is SYDVKM. CDR3 coding DNA: TGTGCCAGCAGTCCCCACCCATGGGGGGATGATGAAAAACTGTTTTTT. It encodes CASSPHPWGDDEKLFF.

The V gene is TRBV6-5, the J gene TRBJ2-7, with a weak D call TRBD2 (6 bases). There are 15 residues in the CDR3. Germline-derived CDR1 and CDR2 are MNHEY and SVGAGI. The germline V and J ends were trimmed by 2 bases and 1 base, with 12 bases remaining between them. The CDR3 coding sequence is TGTGCCAGCAGTTACGAGATTAGCGGTTCCTACGAGCAGTACTTC. Translated: CASSYEISGSYEQYF.

This clone showed up just once. V is TRBV5-1 and J is TRBJ2-4, with D uncertain. CDR1 and CDR2 (germline): SGHRS, YFSETQ. The CDR3 sequence is 12 residues long. Trimming took 2 bases from V and 8 from J, leaving 8 bases between them. The CDR3, as DNA: TGCGCCAGCAGCTTCGATGGGGACATTCAGTACTTC. Its protein product is CASSFDGDIQYF.

This chain connects TRBV7-8 to TRBJ2-7, with 8 bases aligning to TRBD1. The CDR3 is made up of 14 amino acids. Germline CDR1 and CDR2: SGHVS and FQNEAQ. Losses at the gene ends were 5 bases for V and 0 bases for J; bases not matched to a gene: 3. The CDR3 sequence is CASSQGQGSYEQYF. In DNA, the CDR3 is TGTGCCAGCAGCCAAGGACAGGGCTCCTACGAGCAGTACTTC.

The chain's CDR3 is CASTLDRAGGQYF. Written as DNA, the CDR3 is TGTGCCAGCACCCTGGACAGGGCAGGGGGCCAGTACTTC. The chain uses TRBV6-6 and TRBJ2-5, with 8 bases fitting TRBD1. CDR3 length: 13 amino acids. The V gene end was trimmed by 7 bases and the J gene end by 10 bases; junction bases not matched to a gene: 11. Per germline, CDR1 MNHNY and CDR2 SVGAGI (reference sequence).

V and J are TRBV5-4 and TRBJ2-7; a weak D match, TRBD2 (5 bases). CDR1 is SGHNT and CDR2 is YYREEE in the germline V gene (reference sequence). V was pared by 1 base and J by 5 bases, with 10 bases between. The CDR3 is made up of 13 amino acids. The CDR3 sequence is CASSLMGSDEQYF. CDR3 sequence (DNA): TGTGCCAGCAGCTTGATGGGGAGTGACGAGCAGTACTTC. Together with reference TRBV5-4 and TRBJ2-7, the CDR3 gives the full variable domain: ETGVTQSPTHLIKTRGQQVTLRCSSQSGHNTVSWYQQALGQGPQFIFQYYREEENGRGNFPPRFSGLQFPNYSSELNVNALELDDSALYLCASSLMGSDEQYFGPGTRLTVT.

The rearrangement joins TRBV7-6 to TRBJ1-5; D might be TRBD1 (6 bases). The CDR3 contains 17 residues. Germline assignment: CDR1 SGHVS and CDR2 FNYEAQ. V was clipped by 1 base and J by 1 base, with 14 bases between them. The CDR3 coding sequence is TGTGCCAGCAGCTTAGGTACCACCGGGACAAGCAATCAGCCCCAGCATTTT. Protein sequence: CASSLGTTGTSNQPQHF.

This sequence joins TRBV2 and TRBJ2-2; the match to TRBD2 covers 10 bases. V dropped 7 bases and J dropped 4; count of bases not matched to a gene: 3. Germline V gene lookup returns CDR1 SNHLY and CDR2 FYNNEI. This CDR3 region has 14 residues. CDR3 sequence reads: CASTTSGFTGELFF. In DNA form, the CDR3 reads TGTGCCAGCACGACTAGCGGGTTCACCGGGGAGCTGTTTTTT.

J is TRBJ2-1 and V is TRBV14; D is unresolved. Looked up from germline, CDR1 is SGHDN and CDR2 is FVKESK. This CDR3 spans 14 amino acids. V lost 1 base and J 3 bases, leaving 7 bases between the germline ends. The CDR3 region is CASSQGSGYNEQFF. CDR3 bases: TGTGCCAGCAGCCAAGGCTCGGGCTACAATGAGCAGTTCTTC.

This clone turned up a few times. The sample contains more than one DNA sequence encoding this CDR3. The chain uses TRBV6-5 and TRBJ2-2; maybe TRBD1 (5 bases). In germline, CDR1 is MNHEY, CDR2 SVGAGI. Trimming stripped 4 bases from V and 1 base from J, with 7 bases between. The CDR3 extends over 14 amino acids. CDR3 sequence: CASSFGQNTGELFF. The CDR3 coding sequence is TGTGCCAGCAGTTTTGGACAGAACACCGGGGAGCTGTTTTTT.